This TCR beta chain is drawn from a study of cytomegalovirus exposure and HLA in healthy donors. TCRdb's copy holds only in-frame clones and misses some; the assay was immunoSEQ multiplex PCR. The table shows 220,000 or so clones, with 75% to 90% occurring only once. Points from the study as a whole: A classifier reportedly called cytomegalovirus status with high sensitivity and specificity. Some TCR beta chains (roughly 160 of them) were listed as cytomegalovirus-associated. In vitro work confirmed that a few CMV-associated chains recognize CMV antigens.

Trimming shortened V by 2 bases and J by 0 bases, and 9 bases separated the two germline ends. Germline V gene sequence: CDR1 SGHNT, CDR2 YYREEE (reference sequence). This CDR3 spans 14 amino acids. About this clone itself: Its antigen is not identified.

This sequence joins TRBV5-4 and TRBJ2-7; the D is unclear. The receptor's source is a woman aged 18-30 years in good health and CMV-seronegative. The sequencing input was PBMCs. The CDR3 spells CASSLRTNSYEQYF. In DNA form, the CDR3 reads TGTGCCAGCAGCTTAAGGACGAACTCCTACGAGCAGTACTTC.